The 7 T cell receptor beta chains presented below share a single source sample, sequenced in a study of T-cell memory formation after mild COVID-19. One entry per CDR3 protein results from TCRdb running MiXCR on the 5' RACE reads. The table records 100,000 to 120,000 distinct CDR3 sequences, about 20% of them present only once. Material: PBMCs or a T cell subset sorted from them (not recorded which). The receptors here all came from a man between 18 and 35 years old who had mild COVID-19 (a few samples of this study predate the infection). Cell type and time point are not known.

V is TRBV20-1 and J is TRBJ1-1; unclear D gene. This CDR3 is 14 amino acids long. Germline assignment: CDR1 DFQATT and CDR2 SNEGSKA (reference sequence). Trimming removed 3 bases from V and 10 bases from J, with 21 bases in between. The CDR3 sequence: CSAREAPAGGRAFF. The CDR3 coding sequence is TGCAGTGCTAGGGAAGCCCCGGCCGGAGGCAGAGCTTTCTTT.

The CDR3 sequence: CSVEGLANEQFF. In DNA, the CDR3 is TGCAGCGTTGAAGGACTAGCCAATGAGCAGTTCTTC. The gene calls are TRBV29-1 and TRBJ2-1, with TRBD2 identical over 7 bases. The CDR3 covers 12 residues. The germline CDR1 and CDR2 sequences are SQVTM and ANQGSEA. The V and J ends lost 1 base and 6 bases, in that order; junction bases with no gene match: 0.

This clonotype appeared a few times. The rearrangement joins TRBV28 to TRBJ2-3, with a tentative D call TRBD2 (7 bases). The CDR3 is made up of 15 amino acids. The V gene's germline CDR1 is MDHEN and CDR2 SYDVKM. V shed 1 base and J shed 5 bases, with 13 bases lying between them. The CDR3 region has the DNA TGTGCCAGCAGTTTATACCTGGGGGGGCAAGATACGCAGTATTTT. It specifies CASSLYLGGQDTQYF.

This clonotype was detected only a few times. The chain links TRBV9 to TRBJ2-2; the D gene is possibly TRBD1 (5 bases). The CDR3 is made up of 15 amino acids. Germline V gene sequence: CDR1 SGDLS, CDR2 YYNGEE. Between the trimmed V and J ends, which lost 0 bases and 0 bases, there was a span of 6 bases. CDR3 region: CASSVGTTNTGELFF. The CDR3 DNA reads as TGTGCCAGCAGCGTAGGGACAACGAACACCGGGGAGCTGTTTTTT.

This clonotype was recorded once. The rearrangement joins TRBV29-1 to TRBJ2-5; 8 bases fit TRBD1. Germline values: CDR1 SQVTM, CDR2 ANQGSEA. This CDR3 region has 15 residues. Unmatched junction bases numbered 4, after V lost 1 base and J lost 0 bases. The CDR3 coding sequence is TGCAGCGTTGAAGGGGCCAGGGGGCACCAAGAGACCCAGTACTTC. It specifies CSVEGARGHQETQYF.

This clonotype was recorded a few times. The rearrangement uses TRBV6-2 or TRBV6-3 and TRBJ2-7; tentatively, D is TRBD1 (5 bases). The germline V and J ends were trimmed by 4 bases and 8 bases, with 12 bases remaining between them. The CDR3 consists of 12 residues. The germline V gene has CDR1 MNHEY and CDR2 SVGEGT. CDR3 amino acids: CASSSGNRQQYF. CDR3 bases: TGTGCCAGCAGTTCAGGGAACCGGCAGCAGTACTTC.

This chain connects TRBV20-1 to TRBJ1-6; D may be TRBD1 (6 bases). V lost 0 bases and J 7 bases, leaving 10 bases between the germline ends. Germline CDR1 and CDR2: DFQATT and SNEGSKA (reference sequence). The CDR3 sequence is 14 residues long. CDR3 protein: CSAREGALNSPLHF. For the CDR3, the DNA is TGCAGTGCTAGAGAGGGGGCGCTGAATTCACCCCTCCACTTT.